Shown below are 17 T cell receptor beta chains from a single sample sequenced in a study of cytomegalovirus exposure and HLA in healthy donors. PCR primers comprised 60 Vbeta and 13 Jbeta primers. This table comes from immunoSEQ multiplex PCR, and its TCRdb copy is limited to in-frame clones, with some not included. Counted here are around 180,000 clones, 78% occurring once; the ten biggest clones make up under 7%. The sample taken for sequencing was PBMCs. The receptors originated from a woman in her 30s in good health and CMV-seropositive.

This clone was picked up one time. V is TRBV6-1 and J is TRBJ1-2; no clear D gene. The CDR3 spans 13 residues. CDR1 is MNHNS and CDR2 is SASEGT in the germline V gene. The V and J ends lost 1 base and 5 bases respectively, with 8 bases between them. The CDR3 DNA is TGTGCCAGCAGTGAAGGGTGGCGGTATGGCTACACCTTC. Its translation is CASSEGWRYGYTF.

CDR3 amino acids: CASSQADRGNEKLFF. CDR3 DNA sequence: TGCGCCAGCAGCCAGGCAGACAGGGGGAATGAAAAACTGTTTTTT. The rearrangement links TRBV4-1 to TRBJ1-4, with 9 bases lining up with TRBD1. In germline, CDR1 is MGHRA, CDR2 YSYEKL. This CDR3 comprises 15 residues. V lost 3 bases, J lost 5 bases, and 4 bases stayed unmatched.

The V call is TRBV19, the J call TRBJ2-3, with TRBD2 matching 7 bases. This CDR3 is built from 13 residues. Germline CDR1 and CDR2: LNHDA and SQIVND (reference sequence). The J segment lost 0 bases and the V segment lost 6 bases, leaving 0 bases of the junction unmatched. CDR3 region: CASSGGSTDTQYF. The CDR3 nucleotides read TGTGCCAGTAGCGGGGGGAGCACAGATACGCAGTATTTT.

The chain links TRBV10-3 to TRBJ2-1; weak D call: TRBD2 (5 bases). Looked up from germline, CDR1 is ENHRY and CDR2 is SYGVKD. The CDR3 is 16 residues long. Trimming pared 5 bases from V and 0 bases from J, leaving 14 bases between. The CDR3 DNA is TGTGCCATCAGTTTTAGGCGGGCGAGCTCCTACAATGAGCAGTTCTTC. Translating gives CAISFRRASSYNEQFF.

This clone showed up just a few times. The V call is TRBV7-2, the J call TRBJ2-1, with 7 bases matching TRBD2. Losses at the gene ends were 6 bases for V and 3 bases for J; bases not matched to a gene: 8. Germline V lookup: CDR1 SGHTA, CDR2 FQGNSA. This CDR3 contains 15 residues. The CDR3 DNA reads as TGTGCCAGCAGGCTTTTGGCTAGCGGCTACAATGAGCAGTTCTTC. Its protein product is CASRLLASGYNEQFF.

The rearrangement links TRBV4-1 to TRBJ1-5; D remains unclear. The CDR3 covers 15 residues. V lost 9 bases and J lost 4, with 19 bases in between. Germline lookup yields CDR1 MGHRA and CDR2 YSYEKL. CDR3 coding DNA: TGCGCCAGTTCCGCAATCTCCGCGGTTAATCAGCCCCAGCATTTT. Translating gives CASSAISAVNQPQHF.

This chain joins TRBV7-9 and TRBJ1-2; possible D gene TRBD1, 5 bases. This CDR3 spans 15 amino acids. Germline assignment: CDR1 SEHNR and CDR2 FQNEAQ (reference sequence). The V gene lost 5 bases and the J gene lost 4 bases, with 17 bases spanning the gap. The CDR3 DNA reads as TGTGCCAGCAGCCCCGGTGAACAGGTTAGCTATGGCTACACCTTC. Translation: CASSPGEQVSYGYTF. Combining the CDR3 with reference TRBV7-9 and TRBJ1-2 gives the whole variable domain DTGVSQNPRHKITKRGQNVTFRCDPISEHNRLYWYRQTLGQGPEFLTYFQNEAQLEKSRLLSDRFSAERPKGSFSTLEIQRTEQGDSAMYLCASSPGEQVSYGYTFGSGTRLTVV.

The CDR3 region is CASSERQGITEAFF. In nucleotides, the CDR3 is TGTGCCAGCAGCGAGAGACAGGGGATCACTGAAGCTTTCTTT. The J gene is TRBJ1-1, the V gene TRBV7-8; 8 nucleotides agree with TRBD1. In germline, CDR1 is SGHVS, CDR2 FQNEAQ. The CDR3 runs to 14 residues. V lost 5 bases, J lost 4 bases, and 6 bases stayed unmatched.

The J gene is TRBJ1-2, the V gene TRBV9; the match to TRBD1 covers 7 bases. The CDR3 has 15 amino acids. The trim removed 4 bases at V and 3 bases at J, leaving 9 bases unmatched. CDR1 is SGDLS, CDR2 YYNGEE, per germline. The CDR3 here is CASSISRGIDYGYTF. CDR3 in DNA: TGTGCCAGCAGCATCTCCAGGGGGATCGACTATGGCTACACCTTC.

The V call is TRBV15, the J call TRBJ1-1, with 10 nucleotides matching TRBD1. The length of the CDR3 is 19 residues. Per germline, CDR1 LNHNV and CDR2 YYDKDF (reference sequence). J lost 4 bases, V lost 5 bases, and 19 bases had no gene match. Here the CDR3 reads CATSRTPGTGVDVVTEAFF. In nucleotides, the CDR3 is TGTGCCACCAGCCGCACCCCCGGGACAGGGGTAGATGTGGTCACTGAAGCTTTCTTT.

V usage is TRBV4-3 and J usage is TRBJ2-1; 9 bases match TRBD1. Germline CDR1 is LGHNA and CDR2 is YSLEER. After removal of 4 bases from V and 2 bases from J, the junction contained 3 bases not matched to a gene. The CDR3 extends over 15 amino acids. The CDR3 region is CASSPTGGTYNEQFF. CDR3 nucleotide sequence: TGCGCCAGCAGCCCAACAGGGGGCACCTACAATGAGCAGTTCTTC.

V gene TRBV5-4 combines with J gene TRBJ1-1; D unclear. V was clipped by 4 bases and J by 2 bases, with 9 bases between them. The CDR3 has 13 residues. Per the germline V gene, CDR1 is SGHNT and CDR2 is YYREEE (reference sequence). CDR3 residues: CASSANINTEAFF. CDR3 sequence (DNA): TGTGCCAGCAGCGCAAACATTAACACTGAAGCTTTCTTT. The full variable domain, in which reference TRBV5-4 and TRBJ1-1 provide the parts outside the CDR3, is ETGVTQSPTHLIKTRGQQVTLRCSSQSGHNTVSWYQQALGQGPQFIFQYYREEENGRGNFPPRFSGLQFPNYSSELNVNALELDDSALYLCASSANINTEAFFGQGTRLTVV.

The genes are TRBV19 and TRBJ2-7; 11 nucleotides agree with TRBD2. The germline CDR1 and CDR2 sequences are LNHDA and SQIVND (reference sequence). The J segment lost 4 bases and the V segment lost 0 bases, leaving 5 bases of the junction unmatched. This CDR3 comprises 16 residues. As DNA, the CDR3 is TGTGCCAGTAGTATAGAAGGGTCTAGCGGGAGGTACGAGCAGTACTTC. Translation gives CASSIEGSSGRYEQYF. Full variable domain (outside the CDR3, taken from reference TRBV19 and TRBJ2-7): DGGITQSPKYLFRKEGQNVTLSCEQNLNHDAMYWYRQDPGQGLRLIYYSQIVNDFQKGDIAEGYSVSREKKESFPLTVTSAQKNPTAFYLCASSIEGSSGRYEQYFGPGTRLTVT.

The table lists this clone with a few counts. The chain recombines TRBV7-9 with TRBJ1-4, with TRBD1 identical over 7 bases. CDR1 SEHNR and CDR2 FQNEAQ come from the germline V gene (reference sequence). The CDR3 runs 14 residues. With V trimmed by 5 bases and J by 4 bases, 4 bases remained unmatched. CDR3 loop: CASSPGTVNEKLFF. The CDR3 nucleotides read TGTGCCAGCAGCCCCGGGACAGTTAATGAAAAACTGTTTTTT.

J is TRBJ2-3 and V is TRBV19, with D unclear. The germline gives CDR1 LNHDA, CDR2 SQIVND (reference sequence). The length of the CDR3 is 13 residues. The V gene lost 4 bases and the J gene lost 5 bases, with 10 bases spanning the gap. The CDR3 reads CASSNPARDTQYF. The DNA of the CDR3 is TGTGCCAGTAGTAACCCCGCGAGAGATACGCAGTATTTT.

This chain connects TRBV27 to TRBJ2-1, with a weak D call TRBD2 (6 bases). The germline gives CDR1 MNHEY, CDR2 SMNVEV (reference sequence). V lost 7 bases, J lost 3 bases, and 13 bases lay in between. The CDR3 extends over 14 amino acids. CDR3 nucleotide sequence: TGTGCCAGCAAGTCTCTCGGGGGCTACAATGAGCAGTTCTTC. This encodes CASKSLGGYNEQFF.

The rearrangement links TRBV4-1 to TRBJ2-1; maybe TRBD1 (6 bases). Per the germline V gene, CDR1 is MGHRA and CDR2 is YSYEKL. The CDR3 extends over 15 amino acids. Trimming stripped 5 bases from V and 0 bases from J, with 11 bases between. The chain's CDR3 is CASSKGQSSYNEQFF. For the CDR3, the DNA is TGCGCCAGCAGCAAAGGACAGAGCTCCTACAATGAGCAGTTCTTC.